These 16 T cell receptor beta chains were sequenced from one sample in a study of PD-L1 blockade in urothelial cancer. Assay used: immunoSEQ multiplex PCR; TCRdb lists only in-frame clones, some missing. The table records around 110,000 clones, around nine tenths of them present only once. Time point defined: peripheral blood 6 weeks after treatment start. This sample comprised PBMCs, obtained around atezolizumab (anti-PD-L1) treatment. These receptors all stem from a man in his 60s with urothelial cancer.

The chain joins TRBV7-9 to TRBJ1-1; perhaps TRBD1 as D (5 bases). The CDR3 totals 13 residues. V shed 5 bases and J shed 3 bases, with 10 bases lying between them. The germline gives CDR1 SEHNR, CDR2 FQNEAQ (reference sequence). The CDR3 loop reads CASSPAGDTEAFF. CDR3 DNA sequence: TGTGCCAGCAGCCCCGCGGGGGACACTGAAGCTTTCTTT.

The chain has TRBV28 and TRBJ2-1; 11 positions agree with TRBD2. V dropped 4 bases and J dropped 12; count of bases not matched to a gene: 8. Germline V gene data show CDR1 as MDHEN and CDR2 as SYDVKM. The CDR3 sequence is 14 residues long. Written as DNA, the CDR3 is TGTGCCAGCAGTTCAGAGTTTGGGACTAGCGGGCAGTTCTTC. Translated: CASSSEFGTSGQFF.

The chain employs TRBV4-1 and TRBJ2-2; 9 bases map to TRBD2. The CDR3 has 18 amino acids. From germline, CDR1 is MGHRA and CDR2 YSYEKL. The J segment lost 0 bases and the V segment lost 1 base, leaving 6 bases of the junction unmatched. CDR3 nucleotide sequence: TGCGCCAGCAGCCAAGGAGCTAGCGGGGATTCGAACACCGGGGAGCTGTTTTTT. Translating it yields CASSQGASGDSNTGELFF.

The gene calls are TRBV28 and TRBJ1-4; no firm D call. The CDR3 runs to 13 residues. The V end was cut by 3 bases, the J end by 8 bases, with 10 bases between. The germline gives CDR1 MDHEN, CDR2 SYDVKM. In DNA form, the CDR3 reads TGTGCCAGCAGTTTCCTGGGAGCAGAAAAACTGTTTTTT. Translating gives CASSFLGAEKLFF.

J is TRBJ2-1 and V is TRBV5-1, with D tentatively TRBD2 (6 bases). Deletions cut 7 bases from V and 8 bases from J, with 16 bases between. Germline values: CDR1 SGHRS, CDR2 YFSETQ. The CDR3 contains 13 residues. This CDR3 is CASSGTQNYEQFF. In DNA form, the CDR3 reads TGCGCCAGCTCCGGGACTCAGAATTATGAGCAGTTCTTC.

The V call is TRBV11-2, the J call TRBJ2-1; D unclear. The CDR3 has 11 amino acids. V was shortened by 6 bases and J by 9 bases, with 9 bases between the two germline ends. Per the germline V gene, CDR1 is SGHAT and CDR2 is FQNNGV. CDR3 sequence (DNA): TGTGCCAGCAGGTCCTCGGGTGAGCAGTTCTTC. It specifies CASRSSGEQFF.

The chain couples TRBV6-1 to TRBJ2-6; TRBD1 is a possible D gene (5 bases). Trimming left V 8 bases short and J 0 bases short, with 8 bases between. From germline, CDR1 is MNHNS and CDR2 SASEGT. The CDR3 extends over 14 amino acids. CDR3: CASDRNSGANVLTF. The DNA of the CDR3 is TGTGCCAGCGACAGAAACTCTGGGGCCAACGTCCTGACTTTC.

V gene TRBV7-8 combines with J gene TRBJ1-1, with D unresolved. Germline lookup yields CDR1 SGHVS and CDR2 FQNEAQ. The CDR3 totals 12 residues. Trimming stripped 5 bases from V and 7 bases from J, with 11 bases between. The CDR3 DNA is TGTGCCAGCAGCCCTTCATACTTTGAAGCTTTCTTT. Protein: CASSPSYFEAFF.

J is TRBJ1-4 and V is TRBV30; 8 nucleotides align to TRBD1. The CDR3 has 14 residues. V trimming: 8 bases; J trimming: 6 bases; junction bases outside the gene matches: 11. CDR1 and CDR2 from the germline V gene are GTSNPN and SVGIG (reference sequence). The CDR3, as DNA: TGTGCCGAGCAGACAGGGGCCCCTGATGAAAAACTGTTTTTT. Translation gives CAEQTGAPDEKLFF. Based on the CDR3 plus reference TRBV30 and TRBJ1-4, the full variable domain is SQTIHQWPATLVQPVGSPLSLECTVEGTSNPNLYWYRQAAGRGLQLLFYSVGIGQISSEVPQNLSASRPQDRQFILSSKKLLLSDSGFYLCAEQTGAPDEKLFFGSGTQLSVL.

For this clone: Other DNA sequences in the same sample also yield this CDR3. V gene TRBV9 combines with J gene TRBJ2-2; D unclear. The CDR3 contains 13 residues. Germline V gives CDR1 SGDLS, CDR2 YYNGEE. V lost 0 bases to trimming and J lost 5 bases, with 5 bases between them. This chain's CDR3 is CASSVGGTGELFF. In DNA form, the CDR3 reads TGTGCCAGCAGCGTAGGCGGTACCGGGGAGCTGTTTTTT.

The chain has TRBV7-2 and TRBJ1-2; possibly TRBD1 for D (5 bases). The germline CDR1 and CDR2 sequences are SGHTA and FQGNSA. The germline V and J ends were trimmed by 5 bases and 4 bases, with 14 bases remaining between them. The CDR3 sequence is 14 residues long. CDR3 amino acids: CASSRSQGFYGYTF. CDR3 in DNA: TGTGCCAGCAGCCGCAGTCAGGGATTCTATGGCTACACCTTC.

The chain carries TRBV19 and TRBJ2-2; 10 positions match TRBD1. This CDR3 has 17 residues. From germline, CDR1 is LNHDA and CDR2 SQIVND (reference sequence). Trimming at V came to 5 bases and at J to 2 bases, leaving 8 bases not matched to a gene. The CDR3 spells CASSPGRTGGNTGELFF. The CDR3 DNA sequence: TGTGCCAGTAGTCCAGGCCGGACAGGGGGAAACACCGGGGAGCTGTTTTTT.

This chain joins TRBV4-2 and TRBJ2-3, with 8 nucleotides matching TRBD2. The CDR3 runs to 17 residues. Germline CDR1 is LGHNA and CDR2 is YNFKEQ. V was pared by 2 bases and J by 4 bases, with 11 bases of the junction left unmatched. The CDR3 sequence: CASSQNIAGTAADTQYF. The DNA for the CDR3 is TGTGCCAGCAGCCAAAATATAGCGGGAACTGCCGCAGATACGCAGTATTTT.

Turning to this clone: At one of its ends the junction is not consistent with the germline gene, which may arise from a read error. CDR3 sequence (DNA): TGTGCCAGTAGTCTCACAGGGGGTTCCTACGAGCAGTATTTC. Translation gives CASSLTGGSYEQYF. The chain couples TRBV19 to TRBJ2-7, with 8 bases that match TRBD1. The CDR3 length is 14 residues. Germline CDR1 is LNHDA and CDR2 is SQIVND (reference sequence).

The gene calls are TRBV15 and TRBJ2-2; 9 nucleotides align to TRBD2. CDR1 and CDR2 from the germline V gene are LNHNV and YYDKDF (reference sequence). The CDR3 contains 17 residues. V shed 1 base and J 0 bases; nucleotides not matched to a gene: 3. This CDR3 reads CATSRGVAGANTGELFF. Written as DNA, the CDR3 is TGTGCCACCAGCAGAGGGGTAGCGGGAGCGAACACCGGGGAGCTGTTTTTT.

The chain has TRBV4-2 and TRBJ2-3; D is perhaps TRBD2 (6 bases). The CDR3 sequence is 15 residues long. The V gene's germline CDR1 is LGHNA and CDR2 YNFKEQ. The V end was cut by 0 bases, the J end by 3 bases, with 10 bases between. CDR3 protein: CASSQDGGRTDTQYF. The DNA for the CDR3 is TGTGCCAGCAGCCAAGACGGGGGTAGGACAGATACGCAGTATTTT.